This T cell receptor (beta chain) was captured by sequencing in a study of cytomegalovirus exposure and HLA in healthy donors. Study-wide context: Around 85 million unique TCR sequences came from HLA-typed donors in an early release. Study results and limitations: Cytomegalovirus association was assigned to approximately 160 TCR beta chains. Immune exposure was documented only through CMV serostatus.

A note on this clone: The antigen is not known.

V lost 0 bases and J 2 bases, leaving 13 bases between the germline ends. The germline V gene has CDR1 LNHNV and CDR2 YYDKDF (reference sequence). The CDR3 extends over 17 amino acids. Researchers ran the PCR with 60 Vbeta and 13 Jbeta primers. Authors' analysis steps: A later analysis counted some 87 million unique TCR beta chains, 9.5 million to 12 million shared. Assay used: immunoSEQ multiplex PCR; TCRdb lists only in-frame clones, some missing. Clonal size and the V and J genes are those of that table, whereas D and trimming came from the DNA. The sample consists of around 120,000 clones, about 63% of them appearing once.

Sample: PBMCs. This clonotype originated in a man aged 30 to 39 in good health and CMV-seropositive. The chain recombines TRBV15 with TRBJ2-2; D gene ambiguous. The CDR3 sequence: CATSRDRRRINTGELFF. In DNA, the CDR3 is TGTGCCACCAGCAGAGATCGTCGGCGGATTAACACCGGGGAGCTGTTTTTT.